This paragraph covers one TCR beta chain sequence. Its specificity is not known. These data originate in a study of T cell responses to AZD1222 COVID-19 vaccine. General study results and limits: At baseline, just six AZD1222 recipients tested seropositive. Among spike-specific TCRs, nearly half reportedly target unmutated variant regions. Repertoires were collected only later (after the peak T cell response had occurred).

V was clipped by 3 bases and J by 0 bases; unmatched bases: 10. The CDR3 sequence is 19 residues long. In germline, CDR1 is KGHSH, CDR2 LQKENI. The repertoire was sequenced with immunoSEQ multiplex PCR; TCRdb's copy has only in-frame clones and lacks some. The sample lists around 100,000 clones, around 92% seen once, with 45% to 50% in the top ten. V usage is TRBV18 and J usage is TRBJ2-6; 8 bases match TRBD2. The clonotype was recovered from an adult in good health. The specimen comprised peripheral blood, sampled on day 0 of AZD1222 vaccination. CDR3 loop: CASSPVTSAFTSGANVLTF. For the CDR3, the DNA is TGTGCCAGCTCACCGGTGACTAGCGCGTTTACCTCTGGGGCCAACGTCCTGACTTTC.